A single sample gave rise to the 6 T cell receptor beta chains below, sequenced in a study of cytomegalovirus exposure and HLA in healthy donors. Vbeta (60) and Jbeta (13) primers were used in the PCR. Sequencing was performed with immunoSEQ multiplex PCR; in TCRdb, only in-frame clones are kept and a portion is missing. The table records 150,000 or so clones, more than 60% of them present only once. The sequencing input was PBMCs. The receptor source for this set is a man aged 40-49 years in good health and CMV-seropositive.

The chain joins TRBV7-8 to TRBJ2-7; 7 bases agree with TRBD2. The germline V gene has CDR1 SGHVS and CDR2 FQNEAQ. This CDR3 region has 15 residues. J gave up 5 bases and V 5 bases, and 12 bases lay outside the gene matches. CDR3 sequence: CASSLFGRIGHEQYF. CDR3 nucleotide sequence: TGTGCCAGCAGCCTCTTCGGGAGGATCGGCCACGAGCAGTACTTC.

The V and J genes are TRBV11-2 and TRBJ2-5; 8 bases agree with TRBD2. Looked up from germline, CDR1 is SGHAT and CDR2 is FQNNGV. The ends lost 5 bases at V and 3 bases at J; junction bases unmatched: 8. The CDR3 covers 15 residues. DNA for the CDR3: TGTGCCAGCAGCAGAAGCGGGAGTCGGGAAGAGACCCAGTACTTC. Residues: CASSRSGSREETQYF.

This chain joins TRBV2 and TRBJ1-5; D not certain. V lost 7 bases to trimming and J lost 3 bases, with 13 bases between them. This CDR3 contains 14 residues. Germline V CDR1 and CDR2: SNHLY, FYNNEI. The CDR3 is CASTRQPYNQPQHF. CDR3 bases: TGTGCCAGCACCAGACAACCCTACAATCAGCCCCAGCATTTT. The full variable domain, with the rest looked up from reference TRBV2 and TRBJ1-5, is EPEVTQTPSHQVTQMGQEVILRCVPISNHLYFYWYRQILGQKVEFLVSFYNNEISEKSEIFDDQFSVERPDGSNFTLKIRSTKLEDSAMYFCASTRQPYNQPQHFGDGTRLSIL.

The rearrangement joins TRBV7-8 to TRBJ1-2, with D possibly TRBD1 on 6 matching bases. Trimming took off 3 bases at V and 3 bases at J, with 8 bases between the two ends. Germline V gene sequence: CDR1 SGHVS, CDR2 FQNEAQ. The CDR3 loop spans 13 amino acids. DNA of the CDR3: TGTGCCAGCAGCTTGACAGGCGACTATGGCTACACCTTC. Encoded protein: CASSLTGDYGYTF.

The count of this clone is one. The gene calls are TRBV27 and TRBJ2-3; 8 positions match TRBD2. CDR3 size: 15 residues. V dropped 4 bases and J dropped 1; count of bases not matched to a gene: 4. From germline, CDR1 is MNHEY and CDR2 SMNVEV (reference sequence). CDR3 region: CASSWKTSGTDTQYF. DNA of the CDR3: TGTGCCAGCAGTTGGAAGACTAGCGGCACAGATACGCAGTATTTT.

J is TRBJ2-2 and V is TRBV7-2; weak D call: TRBD2 (5 bases). The CDR3 runs to 15 residues. Germline CDR1 and CDR2: SGHTA and FQGNSA. The V and J ends lost 10 bases and 0 bases respectively, with 15 bases between them. The CDR3 nucleotides read TGTGCCACCTCCCATGGGGAGACGAACACCGGGGAGCTGTTTTTT. Its protein is CATSHGETNTGELFF.